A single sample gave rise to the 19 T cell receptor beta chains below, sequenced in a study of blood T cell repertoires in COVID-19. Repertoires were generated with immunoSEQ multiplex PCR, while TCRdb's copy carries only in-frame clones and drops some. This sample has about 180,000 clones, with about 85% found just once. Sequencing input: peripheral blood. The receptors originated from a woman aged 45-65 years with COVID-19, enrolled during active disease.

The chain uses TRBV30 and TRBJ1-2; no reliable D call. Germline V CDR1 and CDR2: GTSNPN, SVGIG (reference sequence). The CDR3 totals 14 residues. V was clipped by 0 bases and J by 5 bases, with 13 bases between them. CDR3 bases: TGTGCCTGGAGTGTTCTGGGTGAGGGTTATGGCTACACCTTC. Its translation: CAWSVLGEGYGYTF.

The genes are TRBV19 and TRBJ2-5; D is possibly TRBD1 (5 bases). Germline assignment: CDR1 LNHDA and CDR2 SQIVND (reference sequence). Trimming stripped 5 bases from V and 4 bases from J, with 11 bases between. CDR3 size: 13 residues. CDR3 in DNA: TGTGCCAGTAGTGGCGCAGGGCGAGAGACCCAGTACTTC. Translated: CASSGAGRETQYF.

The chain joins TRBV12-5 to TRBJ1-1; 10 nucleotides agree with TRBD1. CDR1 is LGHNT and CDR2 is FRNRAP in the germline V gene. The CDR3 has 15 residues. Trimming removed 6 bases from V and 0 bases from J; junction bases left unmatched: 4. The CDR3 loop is CASGTGTGVNTEAFF. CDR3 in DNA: TGTGCTAGTGGAACCGGGACAGGGGTGAACACTGAAGCTTTCTTT.

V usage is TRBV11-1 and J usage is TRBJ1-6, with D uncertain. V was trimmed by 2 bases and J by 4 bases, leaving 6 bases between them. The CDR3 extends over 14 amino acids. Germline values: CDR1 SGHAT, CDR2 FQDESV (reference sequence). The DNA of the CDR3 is TGTGCCAGCAGCTTACAGGATTATAATTCACCCCTCCACTTT. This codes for CASSLQDYNSPLHF. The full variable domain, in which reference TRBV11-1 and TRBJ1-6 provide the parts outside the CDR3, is EAEVAQSPRYKITEKSQAVAFWCDPISGHATLYWYRQILGQGPELLVQFQDESVVDDSQLPKDRFSAERLKGVDSTLKIQPAELGDSAMYLCASSLQDYNSPLHFGNGTRLTVT.

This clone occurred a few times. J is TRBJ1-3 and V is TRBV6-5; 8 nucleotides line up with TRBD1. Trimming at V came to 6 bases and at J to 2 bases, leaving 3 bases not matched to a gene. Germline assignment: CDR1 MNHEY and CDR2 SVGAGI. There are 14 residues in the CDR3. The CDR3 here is CASRTQGAGNTIYF. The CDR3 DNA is TGTGCCAGCAGGACACAGGGGGCTGGAAACACCATATATTTT.

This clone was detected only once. DNA of the CDR3: TGTGCCAGCAGTGAACCAGGACAGAGTTCACCCCTCCACTTT. This encodes CASSEPGQSSPLHF. V gene TRBV6-1 combines with J gene TRBJ1-6; a weak D match, TRBD1 (6 bases). The CDR3 runs 14 residues. Germline CDR1 MNHNS, CDR2 SASEGT. The germline V and J ends were trimmed by 2 bases and 9 bases, with 11 bases remaining between them.

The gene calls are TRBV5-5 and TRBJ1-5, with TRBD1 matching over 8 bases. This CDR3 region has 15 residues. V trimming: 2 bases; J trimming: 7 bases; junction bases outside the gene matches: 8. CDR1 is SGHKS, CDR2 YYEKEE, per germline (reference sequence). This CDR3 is CASSLWTGTEQPQHF. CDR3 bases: TGTGCCAGCAGCTTATGGACAGGGACGGAGCAGCCCCAGCATTTT.

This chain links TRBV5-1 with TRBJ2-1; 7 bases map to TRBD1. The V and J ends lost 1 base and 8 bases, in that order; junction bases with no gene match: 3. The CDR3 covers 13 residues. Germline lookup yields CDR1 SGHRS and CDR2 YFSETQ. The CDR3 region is CASSLTGADEQFF. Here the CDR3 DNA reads TGCGCCAGCAGCTTGACAGGGGCGGATGAGCAGTTCTTC.

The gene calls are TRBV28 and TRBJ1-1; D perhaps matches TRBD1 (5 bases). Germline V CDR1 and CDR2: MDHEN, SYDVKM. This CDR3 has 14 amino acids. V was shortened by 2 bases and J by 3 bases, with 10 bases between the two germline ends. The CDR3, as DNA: TGTGCCAGCAGTTTAGGAGACAGTTACACTGAAGCTTTCTTT. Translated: CASSLGDSYTEAFF.

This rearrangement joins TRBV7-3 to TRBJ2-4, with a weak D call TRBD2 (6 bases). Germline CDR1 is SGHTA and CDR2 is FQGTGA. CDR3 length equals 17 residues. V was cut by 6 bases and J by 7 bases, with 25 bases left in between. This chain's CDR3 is CASSPLVRDPQENIQYF. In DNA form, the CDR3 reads TGTGCCAGCAGTCCACTAGTGCGGGACCCCCAGGAGAACATTCAGTACTTC.

The CDR3 sequence: CASSSERGRVQFF. The CDR3 DNA reads as TGTGCCAGCAGTTCGGAGCGGGGTAGGGTCCAGTTCTTC. V and J are TRBV6-5 and TRBJ2-1, with TRBD2 matching over 7 bases. The CDR3 is 13 residues long. V was clipped by 4 bases and J by 13 bases; unmatched bases: 10. CDR1 and CDR2 (germline): MNHEY, SVGAGI.

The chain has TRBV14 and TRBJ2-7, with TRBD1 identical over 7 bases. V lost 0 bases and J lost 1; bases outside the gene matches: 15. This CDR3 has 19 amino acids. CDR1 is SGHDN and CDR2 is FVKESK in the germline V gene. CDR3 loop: CASSQDVWFGQASSYEQYF. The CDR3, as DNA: TGTGCCAGCAGCCAAGATGTATGGTTTGGACAGGCGTCATCCTACGAGCAGTACTTC.

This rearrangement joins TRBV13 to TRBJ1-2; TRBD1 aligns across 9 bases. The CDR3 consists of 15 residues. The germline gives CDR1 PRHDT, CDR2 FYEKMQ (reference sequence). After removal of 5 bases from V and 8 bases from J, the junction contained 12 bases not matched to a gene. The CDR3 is CASSPAGQGISGYTF. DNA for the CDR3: TGTGCCAGCAGCCCTGCTGGACAGGGGATATCAGGCTACACCTTC.

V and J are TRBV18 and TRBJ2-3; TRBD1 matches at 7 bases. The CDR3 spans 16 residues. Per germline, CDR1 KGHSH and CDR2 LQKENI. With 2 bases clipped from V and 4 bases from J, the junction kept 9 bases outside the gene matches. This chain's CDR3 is CASSPSLTGFADTQYF. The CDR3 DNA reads TGTGCCAGCTCACCAAGCCTGACAGGGTTCGCAGATACGCAGTATTTT. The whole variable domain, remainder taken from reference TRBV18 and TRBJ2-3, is NAGVMQNPRHLVRRRGQEARLRCSPMKGHSHVYWYRQLPEEGLKFMVYLQKENIIDESGMPKERFSAEFPKEGPSILRIQQVVRGDSAAYFCASSPSLTGFADTQYFGPGTRLTVL.

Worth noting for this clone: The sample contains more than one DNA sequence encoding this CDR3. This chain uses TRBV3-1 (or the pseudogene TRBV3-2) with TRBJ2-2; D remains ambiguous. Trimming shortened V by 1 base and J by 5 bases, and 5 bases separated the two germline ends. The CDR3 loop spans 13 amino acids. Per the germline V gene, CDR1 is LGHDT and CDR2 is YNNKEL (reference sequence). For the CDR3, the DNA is TGTGCCAGCAGCCAAGTGTCAACCGGGGAGCTGTTTTTT. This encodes CASSQVSTGELFF.

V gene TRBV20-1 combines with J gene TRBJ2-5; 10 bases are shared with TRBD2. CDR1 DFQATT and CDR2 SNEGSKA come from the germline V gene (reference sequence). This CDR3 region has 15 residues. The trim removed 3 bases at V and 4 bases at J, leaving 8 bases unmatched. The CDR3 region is CSASWLAGVGETQYF. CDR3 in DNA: TGCAGTGCTAGTTGGCTAGCGGGGGTTGGAGAGACCCAGTACTTC.

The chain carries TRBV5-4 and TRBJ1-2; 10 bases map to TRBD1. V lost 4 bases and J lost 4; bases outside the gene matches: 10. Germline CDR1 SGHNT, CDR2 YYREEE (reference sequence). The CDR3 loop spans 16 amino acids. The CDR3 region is CASSEGGTGVFYGYTF. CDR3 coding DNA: TGTGCCAGCAGCGAAGGTGGGACAGGGGTCTTCTATGGCTACACCTTC.

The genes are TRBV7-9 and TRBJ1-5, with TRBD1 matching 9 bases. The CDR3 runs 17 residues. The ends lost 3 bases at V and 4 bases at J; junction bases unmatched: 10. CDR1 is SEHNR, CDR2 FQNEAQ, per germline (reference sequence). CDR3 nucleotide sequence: TGTGCCAGCAGCTTGGGGGCCGGGACAGGGAGTAATCAGCCCCAGCATTTT. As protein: CASSLGAGTGSNQPQHF.

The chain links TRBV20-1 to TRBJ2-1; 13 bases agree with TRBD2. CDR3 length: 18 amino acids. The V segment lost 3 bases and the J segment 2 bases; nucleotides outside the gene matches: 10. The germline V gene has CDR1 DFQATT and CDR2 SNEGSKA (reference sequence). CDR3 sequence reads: CSASPTGLAGPPYNEQFF. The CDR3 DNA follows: TGCAGTGCTAGTCCCACGGGACTAGCGGGACCCCCCTACAATGAGCAGTTCTTC.